Presented here are 8 T cell receptor beta chains from one specimen sequenced in a study of CD8+ T cells in alopecia areata. Reverse transcribed after extraction, RNA yielded cDNA as the sequencing template. Libraries were prepared by immunoSEQ multiplex PCR; TCRdb keeps only in-frame clonotypes and omits some of them. The sample shows 9,500 to 15,000 clones, 60% of them seen only once. Individuals with alopecia areata gave both lesional scalp punch biopsies and peripheral blood for collection. The sequencing input was skin. The source of these receptors is a human donor with alopecia areata.

This clone was counted only a few times. This chain joins TRBV18 and TRBJ2-1; D is unclear. Germline values: CDR1 KGHSH, CDR2 LQKENI. The V gene lost 3 bases and the J gene lost 10 bases, with 13 bases spanning the gap. The CDR3 covers 13 residues. The CDR3 coding sequence is TGTGCCAGCTCACCCGCGCTAATATCCGAGCAGTTCTTC. It translates to CASSPALISEQFF. Drawing the rest from reference TRBV18 and TRBJ2-1, the complete variable domain is NAGVMQNPRHLVRRRGQEARLRCSPMKGHSHVYWYRQLPEEGLKFMVYLQKENIIDESGMPKERFSAEFPKEGPSILRIQQVVRGDSAAYFCASSPALISEQFFGPGTRLTVL.

This clone has just a few counts. The chain links TRBV7-9 to TRBJ1-5, with TRBD1 as a possible D gene (6 bases). This CDR3 is built from 17 residues. V shed 5 bases and J shed 0 bases, with 17 bases lying between them. Germline loops: CDR1 SEHNR, CDR2 FQNEAQ (reference sequence). CDR3 protein: CASSLQEGVYSNQPQHF. The CDR3 DNA reads TGTGCCAGCAGCCTACAGGAGGGGGTCTATAGCAATCAGCCCCAGCATTTT.

The rearrangement links TRBV27 to TRBJ2-5; D is unresolved. The J call may be wrong; the DNA end is better matched by TRBJ2-7. In germline, CDR1 is MNHEY, CDR2 SMNVEV (reference sequence). The CDR3 contains 12 residues. For the CDR3, the DNA is TGTGCCAGCAGTTCCAACTCCTACGAGCAGTACTTC. This sequence encodes CASSSNSYEQYF.

The V gene is TRBV14, the J gene TRBJ1-1; D uncertain. CDR1 is SGHDN, CDR2 FVKESK, per germline. The CDR3 has 13 amino acids. The V and J ends lost 4 bases and 0 bases respectively, with 6 bases between them. The CDR3 sequence is CASSPHMNTEAFF. In DNA, the CDR3 is TGTGCCAGCAGCCCACACATGAACACTGAAGCTTTCTTT.

The chain employs TRBV7-2 and TRBJ2-1, with D unclear. This CDR3 comprises 13 residues. Germline CDR1 SGHTA, CDR2 FQGNSA. V dropped 2 bases and J dropped 0 bases, with 2 bases sitting between them. The CDR3 DNA reads as TGTGCCAGCAGCTTAAGCTCCTACAATGAGCAGTTCTTC. This encodes CASSLSSYNEQFF.

This rearrangement joins TRBV7-9 to TRBJ2-1; D call uncertain. V was cut by 3 bases and J by 10 bases, with 13 bases left in between. CDR3 length equals 13 residues. The germline gives CDR1 SEHNR, CDR2 FQNEAQ (reference sequence). The CDR3 DNA reads TGTGCCAGCAGCTTGGACGTTGTAGGGGAGCAGTTCTTC. Its translation is CASSLDVVGEQFF.

By sample share, this clone is large. The rearrangement links TRBV29-1 to TRBJ1-1; 7 positions agree with TRBD1. Trimming at V came to 4 bases and at J to 4 bases, leaving 15 bases not matched to a gene. The CDR3 totals 16 residues. Germline V gene sequence: CDR1 SQVTM, CDR2 ANQGSEA. CDR3 coding DNA: TGCAGCGTTGTAGGGACAGAGGGGGGGTTGGTCACTGAAGCTTTCTTT. Encoded protein: CSVVGTEGGLVTEAFF. The complete variable domain, with remaining parts taken from reference TRBV29-1 and TRBJ1-1, reads SAVISQKPSRDICQRGTSLTIQCQVDSQVTMMFWYRQQPGQSLTLIATANQGSEATYESGFVIDKFPISRPNLTFSTLTVSNMSPEDSSIYLCSVVGTEGGLVTEAFFGQGTRLTVV.

J is TRBJ2-3 and V is TRBV7-8; D is undetermined. CDR3 length: 14 residues. V gave up 1 base and J gave up 6 bases, with 11 bases separating them. Per the germline V gene, CDR1 is SGHVS and CDR2 is FQNEAQ. The CDR3 region is CASSLVSSRDTQYF. The CDR3, as DNA: TGTGCCAGCAGCTTAGTTAGTTCGCGGGATACGCAGTATTTT.